These T cell receptor beta chains were read from a single sample in a study of OX40 agonist ivuxolimab in advanced cancers. Produced via immunoSEQ multiplex PCR; TCRdb's table is partial and in-frame only. The sample lists 11,000 to 15,000 clones; about 90% were seen once. The material sequenced was CD4+ or CD8+ T cells sorted from blood, taken in a trial of the OX40 agonist ivuxolimab. The receptors stem from an adult with an advanced solid tumor such as melanoma, head and neck, liver or kidney cancer. The CDR3 runs from the conserved cysteine through the conserved F or W. The order of the fields is V gene, J gene, D gene, clone size, CDR3 protein, CDR3 DNA. A D gene is named only where the DNA matches it firmly. Rows give clone size only sometimes, using once, few, many, or a class for an expanded clone.

TRBV19,TRBJ2-1,-,-,CASSIGAVAYNEQFF,TGTGCCAGTAGTATAGGGGCGGTTGCCTACAATGAGCAGTTCTTC
TRBV5-1,TRBJ2-5,TRBD1,once,CASSLWTGETQYF,TGCGCCAGCAGCTTATGGACAGGAGAGACCCAGTACTTC
TRBV6-5,TRBJ2-3,TRBD1,-,CASTLQGTDTQYF,TGTGCCAGCACCCTACAGGGGACAGATACGCAGTATTTT
TRBV19,TRBJ1-2,-,-,CASSLARRINYGYTF,TGTGCCAGTAGTCTCGCCAGGAGAATTAACTATGGCTACACCTTC
TRBV11-3,TRBJ1-1,-,-,CASSHYTEAFF,TGTGCCAGCAGCCATTACACTGAAGCTTTCTTT
TRBV19,TRBJ2-7,TRBD2,once,CASTGTSYEQYF,TGTGCCAGTACCGGGACTAGCTACGAGCAGTACTTC
TRBV30,TRBJ1-1,-,-,CAWSVLWQGNTEAFF,TGTGCCTGGAGTGTACTTTGGCAGGGGAACACTGAAGCTTTCTTT
TRBV18,TRBJ2-1,-,-,CASSPNYNEQFF,TGTGCCAGCTCACCAAACTACAATGAGCAGTTCTTC
TRBV19,TRBJ1-1,TRBD1,once,CASSMAGQGNTEAFF,TGTGCCAGTAGTATGGCGGGACAGGGGAACACTGAAGCTTTCTTT
TRBV6-1,TRBJ2-1,-,-,CASSEVRGLRAVNEQFF,TGTGCCAGCAGTGAAGTACGAGGACTCAGGGCGGTCAATGAGCAGTTCTTC
TRBV13,TRBJ2-5,-,-,CASSARETTATQYF,TGTGCCAGCAGCGCCCGGGAGACTACTGCGACCCAGTACTTC
TRBV5-1,TRBJ1-1,-,-,CASSPSPAGNTEAFF,TGCGCCAGCAGCCCGTCACCCGCAGGGAACACTGAAGCTTTCTTT
TRBV7-9,TRBJ2-7,TRBD1,-,CASSSRTGDDEQYF,TGTGCCAGCAGCTCACGGACAGGGGACGACGAGCAGTACTTC
TRBV27,TRBJ2-7,-,-,CASSPRPDPYYEQYF,TGTGCCAGCAGTCCCAGACCGGACCCTTACTACGAGCAGTACTTC
TRBV29-1,TRBJ1-2,-,-,CSAYDYALLWGYTF,TGCAGCGCCTACGATTATGCATTACTATGGGGCTACACCTTC
TRBV15,TRBJ2-7,-,-,CATSRDGKAYEQYF,TGTGCCACCAGCAGGGACGGAAAAGCCTACGAGCAGTACTTC
TRBV13,TRBJ2-7,-,-,CASSLTSSYEQYF,TGTGCCAGCAGCTTAACGTCGTCCTACGAGCAGTACTTC
TRBV20-1,TRBJ2-1,-,-,CSATSGNEQFF,TGCAGTGCTACCTCCGGGAATGAGCAGTTCTTC
TRBV9,TRBJ2-1,TRBD2,-,CASSVGSGVLGYEQFF,TGTGCCAGCAGCGTAGGTAGCGGGGTCCTAGGGTATGAGCAGTTCTTC
TRBV30,TRBJ2-5,TRBD2,-,CAWSLLAGTVGETQYF,TGTGCCTGGAGCCTACTAGCGGGAACTGTCGGAGAGACCCAGTACTTC
TRBV6-4,TRBJ2-3,TRBD2,-,CASSRTSGGSDTQYF,TGTGCCAGCAGTCGGACTAGCGGGGGGTCAGATACGCAGTATTTT
TRBV6-5,TRBJ1-6,-,few,CASIDGVGASPLHF,TGTGCCAGCATCGACGGGGTGGGGGCATCACCCCTCCACTTT
TRBV2,TRBJ2-7,TRBD1,-,CASSVEPLQGAAYEQYF,TGTGCCAGCAGTGTAGAACCCTTACAGGGGGCCGCCTACGAGCAGTACTTC